This T cell receptor beta chain originates from a study of OX40 agonist ivuxolimab in advanced cancers. Method: immunoSEQ multiplex PCR; TCRdb's copy keeps in-frame clones and lacks some. The sample consists of around 80,000 clones, around 87% of them appearing once. Overall study findings and caveats: Low clonal expansion, among the lowest seen, marked partial responders at 0.1-3.0 mg/kg.

With autoimmune disease history or systemic immunosuppression, patients were excluded. A word on this clone: What it recognizes is unknown.

The TCR comes from an adult with an advanced solid tumor such as melanoma, head and neck, liver or kidney cancer. The specimen comprised CD4+ or CD8+ T cells sorted from blood, sampled in a trial of the OX40 agonist ivuxolimab.

Written as DNA, the CDR3 is TGTGCCAGCTCACCAACGGGGGTTCCCGGGTATGGCTACACCTTC. It encodes CASSPTGVPGYGYTF. The genes are TRBV18 and TRBJ1-2; D possibly corresponds to TRBD1 (5 bases). In germline, CDR1 is KGHSH, CDR2 LQKENI. The ends were cut back, 2 bases at V and 5 bases at J, with 15 bases in the middle. The CDR3 totals 15 residues.